This TCR beta chain was sequenced during a study of blood T cell repertoires in COVID-19. Whole-study context: COVID-19 samples, acute and convalescent, were from the United States, Italy and Spain. Sample material is recorded as cDNA or gDNA derived from T cells, B-cell-depleted T cells, or PBMCs.

Germline loops: CDR1 SEHNR, CDR2 FQNEAQ (reference sequence). The CDR3 runs 14 residues. V lost 0 bases to trimming and J lost 4 bases, with 7 bases between them. Study processing details: Cell counts per sample came from amplifying reference gene primers. The data were produced by immunoSEQ multiplex PCR, yet TCRdb's version contains in-frame clones alone and is incomplete. The V and J calls and clone size were taken over from that table, and D and trimming were inferred from the DNA. The sample includes about 100,000 clones, 75% to 90% of them seen just once. The clonotype originates from a human donor with active COVID-19. The donor label of this sample is uncertain. Material: peripheral blood. The rearrangement joins TRBV7-9 to TRBJ1-3; tentatively, D is TRBD1 (5 bases). The CDR3 nucleotides are TGTGCCAGCAGCTTAGCAGGGGCCGGAAACACCATATATTTT. Translating it yields CASSLAGAGNTIYF.